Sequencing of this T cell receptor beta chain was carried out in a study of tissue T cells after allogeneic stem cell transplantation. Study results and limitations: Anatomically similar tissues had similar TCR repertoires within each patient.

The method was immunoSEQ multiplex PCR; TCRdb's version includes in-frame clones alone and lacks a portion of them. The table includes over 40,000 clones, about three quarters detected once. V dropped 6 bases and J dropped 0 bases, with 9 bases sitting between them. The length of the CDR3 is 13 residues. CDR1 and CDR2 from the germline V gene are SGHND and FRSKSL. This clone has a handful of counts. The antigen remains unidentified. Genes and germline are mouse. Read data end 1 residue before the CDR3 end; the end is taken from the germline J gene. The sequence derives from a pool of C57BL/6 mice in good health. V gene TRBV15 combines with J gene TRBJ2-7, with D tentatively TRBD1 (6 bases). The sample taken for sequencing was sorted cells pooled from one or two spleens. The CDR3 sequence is CASRFRGSYEQYF. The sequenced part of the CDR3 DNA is TGTGCCAGCAGATTCAGGGGCTCCTATGAACAGTAC. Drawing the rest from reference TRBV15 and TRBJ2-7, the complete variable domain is DAGVTQTPRHEVAEKGQTIILKCEPVSGHNDLFWYRQTKIQGLELLSYFRSKSLMEDGGAFKDRFKAEMLNSSFSTLKIQPTEPKDSAVYLCASRFRGSYEQYFGPGTRLTVL.